The T cell receptor (beta chain) under discussion was sequenced for a study of blood T cell repertoires in COVID-19. Turning to the study itself: Sites across the United States, Italy and Spain contributed samples from acute and convalescent COVID-19.

Per the original data handling: Amplifying reference gene primers gave estimates of nucleated cell counts. Generated by immunoSEQ multiplex PCR, the TCRdb table keeps only in-frame clones and is missing some. V and J calls plus clone size are reproduced from that table; the DNA served to infer D and trimming. The profile shows about 150,000 clones, approximately 81% of them singletons. Those enrolled in Seattle joined during active infection and were followed longitudinally afterward. Trimming pared 0 bases from V and 3 bases from J, leaving 15 bases between. This CDR3 region has 16 residues. Germline CDR1 SGDLS, CDR2 YYNGEE.

Sequencing was done on a sample of peripheral blood. This receptor was identified in a woman aged 55-69 years with COVID-19, enrolled during active disease. The rearrangement joins TRBV9 to TRBJ1-2, with a weak D call TRBD1 (5 bases). Here the CDR3 DNA reads TGTGCCAGCAGCGTAGAGGTGGGGGGGATTGACTATGGCTACACCTTC. As protein: CASSVEVGGIDYGYTF.